The T cell receptor beta chain under discussion was sequenced for a study of shared clonotypes between healthy human individuals. Profiling relied on immunoSEQ multiplex PCR, and the TCRdb table lists in-frame clones only, not all of them. Of over 2 million clones in the sample, approximately 95% were seen once. CDR1 and CDR2 from the germline V gene are SGHKS and YYEKEE (reference sequence). This CDR3 region has 15 residues. The V and J ends lost 4 bases and 0 bases respectively, with 14 bases between them. Naivety among CD8 cells was defined by CD45RO negativity and positive CCR7 selection, thereby excluding terminally differentiated effector memory CD45RA+ cells.

The TCR comes from a young man in good health. The sample comprised naive CD8+ T cells sorted from blood. The gene calls are TRBV5-5 and TRBJ2-7; D possibly corresponds to TRBD1 (5 bases). In nucleotides, the CDR3 is TGTGCCAGCAGCCCAGGACAAAGGAACTCCTACGAGCAGTACTTC. It is translated as CASSPGQRNSYEQYF.